A single TCR beta chain is shown here with its context. Its antigen is undetermined. The data were taken from a study of CD8 T cells in ankylosing spondylitis. Findings and caveats of the study: Reports say disease-linked clones showed up significantly more in matched ankylosing spondylitis synovial fluid. Reactive arthritis synovial fluid and blood were previously reported to contain some motif variants.

CDR1 and CDR2 from the germline V gene are MGHRA and YSYEKL. Trimming shortened V by 0 bases and J by 7 bases, and 15 bases separated the two germline ends. CDR3 size: 16 residues. 5'-RACE, quantitative and with molecular barcodes, yielded the TCR beta libraries. TCRdb recomputed calls from the 5' RACE reads with MiXCR, one row per CDR3 protein. Seen here are under 170,000 distinct CDR3 sequences, under 45% observed once, and the top ten hold 12% to 15%. The receptor was isolated from a male donor with ankylosing spondylitis. V and J are TRBV4-1 and TRBJ1-4; D possibly corresponds to TRBD1 (6 bases). Sequencing used synovial fluid, either unsorted or a sorted T cell fraction (not recorded which). The CDR3 nucleotides read TGCGCCAGCAGCCAAGATTCGGCAGGGGTTGTTGAAAAACTGTTTTTT. It encodes CASSQDSAGVVEKLFF.